This T cell receptor (beta chain) is from a study of shared clonotypes between healthy human individuals. The assay used deep level. Assay used: immunoSEQ multiplex PCR; TCRdb lists only in-frame clones, some missing. The table lists 400,000 to 600,000 clones, about 80% of them singletons. With 3 bases removed from V and 0 bases from J, the gap between germline ends came to 6 bases. CDR3 length: 13 amino acids. Germline values: CDR1 MNHEY, CDR2 SMNVEV (reference sequence). This chain links TRBV27 with TRBJ2-7, with D hard to call. The source of this sequence is a woman aged 40 to 55 in good health. Some clones in this sample may be carry-over from other donors' samples. Sequenced sample: PBMCs. The CDR3 coding sequence is TGTGCCAGCAGTTTCGACGACTCCTACGAGCAGTACTTC. Protein product: CASSFDDSYEQYF.